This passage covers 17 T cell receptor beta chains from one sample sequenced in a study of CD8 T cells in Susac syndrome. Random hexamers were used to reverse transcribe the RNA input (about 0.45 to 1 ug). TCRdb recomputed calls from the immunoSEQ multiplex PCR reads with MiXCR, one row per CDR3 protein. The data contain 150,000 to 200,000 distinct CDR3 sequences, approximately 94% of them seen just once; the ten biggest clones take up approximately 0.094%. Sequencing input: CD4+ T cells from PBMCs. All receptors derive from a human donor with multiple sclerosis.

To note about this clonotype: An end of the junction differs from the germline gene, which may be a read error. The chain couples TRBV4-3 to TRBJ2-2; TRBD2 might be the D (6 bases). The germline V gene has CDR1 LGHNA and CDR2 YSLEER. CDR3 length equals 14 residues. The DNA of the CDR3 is TGCGCCAGCAGCCAAGATGGCCACCGGAGGGAACTGTTTTTT. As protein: CASSQDGHRRELFF.

In nucleotides, the CDR3 is TGTGCCAGCAGTCAACAACAGGGAATGCACACTGAAGCTTTCTTT. It translates to CASSQQQGMHTEAFF. The chain joins TRBV3-1 to TRBJ1-1; TRBD1 might be the D (6 bases). The CDR3 has 15 residues. CDR1 and CDR2 (germline): LGHDT, YNNKEL (reference sequence). V gave up 6 bases and J gave up 3 bases, with 17 bases separating them. The variable domain in full, with the rest retrieved from reference TRBV3-1 and TRBJ1-1, is DTAVSQTPKYLVTQMGNDKSIKCEQNLGHDTMYWYKQDSKKFLKIMFSYNNKELIINETVPNRFSPKSPDKAHLNLHINSLELGDSAVYFCASSQQQGMHTEAFFGQGTRLTVV.

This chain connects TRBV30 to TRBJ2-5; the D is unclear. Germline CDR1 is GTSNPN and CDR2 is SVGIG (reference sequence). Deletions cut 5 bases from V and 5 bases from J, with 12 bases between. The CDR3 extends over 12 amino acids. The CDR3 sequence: CAWAYSRETQYF. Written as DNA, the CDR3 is TGTGCCTGGGCCTACAGTAGGGAGACCCAGTACTTC.

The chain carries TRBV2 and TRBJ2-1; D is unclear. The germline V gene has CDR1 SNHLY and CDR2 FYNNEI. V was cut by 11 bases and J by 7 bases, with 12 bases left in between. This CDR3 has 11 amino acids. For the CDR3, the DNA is TGTGCCTTCACGCCTGCAAATGAGCAGTTCTTC. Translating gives CAFTPANEQFF.

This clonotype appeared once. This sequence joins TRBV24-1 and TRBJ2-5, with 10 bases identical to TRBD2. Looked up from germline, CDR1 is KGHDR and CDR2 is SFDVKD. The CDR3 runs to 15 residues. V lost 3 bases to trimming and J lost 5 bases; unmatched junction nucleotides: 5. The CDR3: CATSDPGTSVETQYF. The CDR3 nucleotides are TGTGCCACCAGTGATCCTGGGACTAGCGTCGAGACCCAGTACTTC.

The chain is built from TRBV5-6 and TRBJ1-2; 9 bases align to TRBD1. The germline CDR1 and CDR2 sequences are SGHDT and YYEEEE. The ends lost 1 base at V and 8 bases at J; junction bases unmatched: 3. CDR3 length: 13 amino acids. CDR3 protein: CASSLTGGLGYTF. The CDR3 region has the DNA TGTGCCAGCAGCTTGACAGGGGGCTTGGGCTACACCTTC.

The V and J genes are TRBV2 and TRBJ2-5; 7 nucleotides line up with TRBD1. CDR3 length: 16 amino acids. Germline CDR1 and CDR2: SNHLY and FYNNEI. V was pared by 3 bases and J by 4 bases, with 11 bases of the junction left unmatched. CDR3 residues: CASSDVQGTGLETQYF. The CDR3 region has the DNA TGTGCCAGCAGTGACGTACAGGGGACGGGCTTAGAGACCCAGTACTTC. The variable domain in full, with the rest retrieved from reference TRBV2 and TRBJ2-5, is EPEVTQTPSHQVTQMGQEVILRCVPISNHLYFYWYRQILGQKVEFLVSFYNNEISEKSEIFDDQFSVERPDGSNFTLKIRSTKLEDSAMYFCASSDVQGTGLETQYFGPGTRLLVL.

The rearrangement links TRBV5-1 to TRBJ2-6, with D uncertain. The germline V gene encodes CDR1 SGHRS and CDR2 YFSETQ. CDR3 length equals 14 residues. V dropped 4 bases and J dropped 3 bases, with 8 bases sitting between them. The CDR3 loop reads CASSNRVGANVLTF. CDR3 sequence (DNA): TGCGCCAGCAGCAATAGAGTTGGGGCCAACGTCCTGACTTTC.

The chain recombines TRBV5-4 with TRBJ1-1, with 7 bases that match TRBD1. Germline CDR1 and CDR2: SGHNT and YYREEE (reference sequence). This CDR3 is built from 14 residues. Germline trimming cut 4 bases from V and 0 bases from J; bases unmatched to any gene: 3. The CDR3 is CASSQGQMNTEAFF. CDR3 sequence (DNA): TGTGCCAGCAGCCAGGGACAGATGAACACTGAAGCTTTCTTT.

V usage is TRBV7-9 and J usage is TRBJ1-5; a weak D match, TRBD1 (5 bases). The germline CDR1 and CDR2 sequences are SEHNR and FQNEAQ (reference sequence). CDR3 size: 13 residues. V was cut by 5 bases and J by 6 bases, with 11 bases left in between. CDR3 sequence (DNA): TGTGCCAGCAGCGTAGGAGGGGTTCAGCCCCAGCATTTT. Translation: CASSVGGVQPQHF. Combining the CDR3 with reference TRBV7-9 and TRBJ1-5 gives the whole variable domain DTGVSQNPRHKITKRGQNVTFRCDPISEHNRLYWYRQTLGQGPEFLTYFQNEAQLEKSRLLSDRFSAERPKGSFSTLEIQRTEQGDSAMYLCASSVGGVQPQHFGDGTRLSIL.

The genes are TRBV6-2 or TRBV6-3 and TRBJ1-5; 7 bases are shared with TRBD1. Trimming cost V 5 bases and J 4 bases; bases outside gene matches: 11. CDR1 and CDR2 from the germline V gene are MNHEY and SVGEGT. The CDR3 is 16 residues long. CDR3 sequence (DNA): TGTGCCAGCAGTCCCCGTTATGGACAGGATAATCAGCCCCAGCATTTT. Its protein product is CASSPRYGQDNQPQHF.

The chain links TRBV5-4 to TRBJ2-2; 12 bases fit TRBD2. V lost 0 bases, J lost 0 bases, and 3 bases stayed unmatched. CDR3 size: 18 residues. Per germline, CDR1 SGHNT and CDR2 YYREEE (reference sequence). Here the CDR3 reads CASSLVASGRANTGELFF. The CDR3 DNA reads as TGTGCCAGCAGCTTGGTGGCTAGCGGGAGGGCGAACACCGGGGAGCTGTTTTTT.

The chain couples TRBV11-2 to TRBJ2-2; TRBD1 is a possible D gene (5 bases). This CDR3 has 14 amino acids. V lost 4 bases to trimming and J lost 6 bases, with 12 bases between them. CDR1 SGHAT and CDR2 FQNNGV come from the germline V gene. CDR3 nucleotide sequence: TGTGCCAGCAGCTCATATGGGGCGGCCGGGGAGCTGTTTTTT. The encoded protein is CASSSYGAAGELFF.

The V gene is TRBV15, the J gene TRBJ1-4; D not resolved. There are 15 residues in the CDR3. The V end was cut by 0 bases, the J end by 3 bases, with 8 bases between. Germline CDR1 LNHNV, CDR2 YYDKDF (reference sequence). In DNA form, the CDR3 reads TGTGCCACCAGCAGAGAGACGACGGCTAATGAAAAACTGTTTTTT. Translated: CATSRETTANEKLFF.

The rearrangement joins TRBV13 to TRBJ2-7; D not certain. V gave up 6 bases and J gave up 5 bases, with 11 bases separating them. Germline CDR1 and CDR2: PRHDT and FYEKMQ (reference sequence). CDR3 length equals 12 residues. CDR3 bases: TGTGCCAGCAGAGTGTGGAGAAACGAGCAGTACTTC. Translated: CASRVWRNEQYF.

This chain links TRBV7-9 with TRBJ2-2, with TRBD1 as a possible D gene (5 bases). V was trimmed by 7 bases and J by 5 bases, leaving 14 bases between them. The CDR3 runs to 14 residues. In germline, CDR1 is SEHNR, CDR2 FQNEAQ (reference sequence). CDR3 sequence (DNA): TGTGCCAGCAAGATTGGGGCCGGGACCGGGGAGCTGTTTTTT. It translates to CASKIGAGTGELFF.

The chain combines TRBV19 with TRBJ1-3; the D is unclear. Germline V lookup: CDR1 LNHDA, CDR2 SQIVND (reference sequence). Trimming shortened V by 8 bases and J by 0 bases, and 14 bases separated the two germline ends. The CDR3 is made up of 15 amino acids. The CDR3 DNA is TGTGCCAGTTCTCGGGCTGCCAGCTCTGGAAACACCATATATTTT. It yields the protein CASSRAASSGNTIYF.